This TCR beta chain was identified in a study of shared clonotypes between healthy human individuals. The overall study: For every donor, three CD4 naive, three CD4 memory, two CD8 naive and one CD8 memory plates were used. Study results and limitations: Clonotype sharing levels among donors were expected to vary with sequencing depth. Naive subsets tended to show greater estimated richness than memory subsets.

As to this clone: Its antigen is as yet unknown. Distinct nucleotide sequences in the sample also encode this CDR3.

The method was immunoSEQ multiplex PCR; TCRdb's version includes in-frame clones alone and lacks a portion of them. The sample shows 1,400,000 or so clones, approximately 98.5% of them seen only once. V gave up 5 bases and J gave up 4 bases; unmatched junction bases: 6. CDR1 and CDR2 (germline): SEHNR, FQNEAQ (reference sequence). This CDR3 comprises 14 residues. Sequencing was done on a sample of naive CD4+ T cells sorted from blood. The subset here: CD45RA+ positively selected. The chain employs TRBV7-9 and TRBJ2-7; 9 nucleotides line up with TRBD1. This TCR derives from a man aged 30-40 years in good health. The DNA for the CDR3 is TGTGCCAGCAGCCAGGGACAGGGACCTTACGAGCAGTACTTC. Residues: CASSQGQGPYEQYF. Drawing the rest from reference TRBV7-9 and TRBJ2-7, the complete variable domain is DTGVSQNPRHKITKRGQNVTFRCDPISEHNRLYWYRQTLGQGPEFLTYFQNEAQLEKSRLLSDRFSAERPKGSFSTLEIQRTEQGDSAMYLCASSQGQGPYEQYFGPGTRLTVT.